The 7 T cell receptor beta chains below come from one sample, sequenced in a study of Ad26.COV2.S vaccination and SARS-CoV-2 variants (dated by TCRdb to 2020 to 2023). Preparation of the library involved the immunoSEQ multiplex PCR assay. In its TCRdb copy, this immuneACCESS table keeps in-frame sequences only and misses some clones. Where compared with another copy, unresolved V genes explain less than half of these, and the others have no known cause. This sample has roughly 500,000 clones in its table, and roughly 87% of those were observed once. The ten most abundant clones make up 2.5% to 3% of the sample. The sample's treatment or condition label is to be understood as: over 15 received Ad26.COV2.S at low or high dose, single or two shots; about 5 received placebo; per-sample allocation not given. For vaccine and placebo recipients, the sequenced repertoires came from samples collected on day 63 after the first injection.

Specimen: peripheral blood, collected in a trial of Ad26.COV2.S vaccine versus placebo. The receptors come from a person between 18 and 65 years old who received the Ad26.COV2.S COVID-19 vaccine or a placebo.

The V call is TRBV5-1, the J call TRBJ2-5; tentatively, D is TRBD2 (5 bases). Germline V lookup: CDR1 SGHRS, CDR2 YFSETQ. The CDR3 totals 14 residues. Trimming took off 4 bases at V and 3 bases at J, with 13 bases between the two ends. CDR3 residues: CASSIGGQKETQYF. In DNA, the CDR3 is TGCGCCAGCAGCATCGGAGGCCAGAAAGAGACCCAGTACTTC. Filled out from reference TRBV5-1 and TRBJ2-5, the complete variable domain reads KAGVTQTPRYLIKTRGQQVTLSCSPISGHRSVSWYQQTPGQGLQFLFEYFSETQRNKGNFPGRFSGRQFSNSRSEMNVSTLELGDSALYLCASSIGGQKETQYFGPGTRLLVL.

The CDR3 protein is CASSQDWGYSNQPQHF. The CDR3 DNA follows: TGCGCCAGCAGCCAAGATTGGGGGTATAGCAATCAGCCCCAGCATTTT. V and J are TRBV4-3 and TRBJ1-5, with TRBD1 as a possible D gene (5 bases). The CDR3 has 16 residues. Per the germline V gene, CDR1 is LGHNA and CDR2 is YSLEER. Between the trimmed V and J ends, which lost 0 bases and 0 bases, there was a span of 9 bases.

This chain connects TRBV6-5 to TRBJ1-6; a possible D gene is TRBD1 (6 bases). This CDR3 is 15 amino acids long. The V end was cut by 6 bases, the J end by 1 base, with 10 bases between. Germline V CDR1 and CDR2: MNHEY, SVGAGI. The CDR3 sequence: CASRRTASYNSPLHF. The CDR3 DNA sequence: TGTGCCAGCAGACGGACAGCGTCCTATAATTCACCCCTCCACTTT.

The CDR3 sequence is CASSLGGGGTDTQYF. For the CDR3, the DNA is TGTGCCAGCAGTTTAGGGGGCGGGGGCACAGATACGCAGTATTTT. The genes are TRBV28 and TRBJ2-3, with D perhaps being TRBD1 or TRBD2 (6 bases each). The CDR3 has 15 amino acids. The V gene lost 2 bases and the J gene lost 1 base, with 10 bases spanning the gap. Germline-derived CDR1 and CDR2 are MDHEN and SYDVKM. The full variable domain, rest sourced from reference TRBV28 and TRBJ2-3, is DVKVTQSSRYLVKRTGEKVFLECVQDMDHENMFWYRQDPGLGLRLIYFSYDVKMKEKGDIPEGYSVSREKKERFSLILESASTNQTSMYLCASSLGGGGTDTQYFGPGTRLTVL.

The chain couples TRBV5-1 to TRBJ2-5; 8 bases fit TRBD1. The CDR3 consists of 13 residues. Unmatched junction bases numbered 0, after V lost 2 bases and J lost 3 bases. CDR1 and CDR2 (germline): SGHRS, YFSETQ. The CDR3 here is CASSLQGEETQYF. CDR3 coding DNA: TGCGCCAGCAGCTTACAGGGGGAAGAGACCCAGTACTTC. The whole variable domain, remainder taken from reference TRBV5-1 and TRBJ2-5, is KAGVTQTPRYLIKTRGQQVTLSCSPISGHRSVSWYQQTPGQGLQFLFEYFSETQRNKGNFPGRFSGRQFSNSRSEMNVSTLELGDSALYLCASSLQGEETQYFGPGTRLLVL.

This rearrangement joins TRBV11-2 to TRBJ2-7, with 7 bases fitting TRBD1. The CDR3 spans 16 residues. V lost 5 bases to trimming and J lost 6 bases; unmatched junction nucleotides: 16. The germline V gene encodes CDR1 SGHAT and CDR2 FQNNGV. The DNA of the CDR3 is TGTGCCAGCAGCCCATGGACAGGCCCTCTCTTGGCCGAGCAGTACTTC. Amino acids: CASSPWTGPLLAEQYF. The entire variable domain, with the rest obtained from reference TRBV11-2 and TRBJ2-7, is as follows: EAGVAQSPRYKIIEKRQSVAFWCNPISGHATLYWYQQILGQGPKLLIQFQNNGVVDDSQLPKDRFSAERLKGVDSTLKIQPAKLEDSAVYLCASSPWTGPLLAEQYFGPGTRLTVT.

The V gene is TRBV12-5, the J gene TRBJ1-2; D is unresolved. Germline CDR1 is LGHNT and CDR2 is FRNRAP. The CDR3 loop spans 13 amino acids. V lost 2 bases and J 5 bases, leaving 9 bases between the germline ends. CDR3 loop: CASGLTVWYGYTF. The CDR3 DNA sequence: TGTGCTAGTGGTTTGACAGTATGGTATGGCTACACCTTC.